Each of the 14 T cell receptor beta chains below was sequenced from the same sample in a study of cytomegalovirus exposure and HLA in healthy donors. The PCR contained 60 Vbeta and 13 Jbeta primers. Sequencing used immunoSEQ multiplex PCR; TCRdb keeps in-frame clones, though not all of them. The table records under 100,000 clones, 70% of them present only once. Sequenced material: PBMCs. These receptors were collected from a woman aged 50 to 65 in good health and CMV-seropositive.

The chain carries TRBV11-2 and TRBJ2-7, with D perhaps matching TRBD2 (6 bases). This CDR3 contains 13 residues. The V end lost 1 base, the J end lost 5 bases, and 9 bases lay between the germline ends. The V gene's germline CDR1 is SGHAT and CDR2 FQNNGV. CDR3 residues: CASSLASGDEQYF. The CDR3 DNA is TGTGCCAGCAGCTTAGCGTCGGGAGACGAGCAGTACTTC.

The CDR3 DNA sequence: TGTGCCAGCCGGGTAGCAGATACGCAGTATTTT. Its protein is CASRVADTQYF. The chain combines TRBV13 with TRBJ2-3, with D unclear. Trimming removed 8 bases at V and 4 bases at J, with 7 bases between. This CDR3 comprises 11 residues. Germline lookup yields CDR1 PRHDT and CDR2 FYEKMQ (reference sequence).

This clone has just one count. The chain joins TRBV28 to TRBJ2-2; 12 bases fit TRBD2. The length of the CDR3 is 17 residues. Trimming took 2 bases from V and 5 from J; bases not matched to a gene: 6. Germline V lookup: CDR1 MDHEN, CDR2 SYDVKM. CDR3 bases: TGTGCCAGCAGTTTACAGACTAGCGGGAGATTAACCGGGGAGCTGTTTTTT. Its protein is CASSLQTSGRLTGELFF. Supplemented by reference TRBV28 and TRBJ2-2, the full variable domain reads DVKVTQSSRYLVKRTGEKVFLECVQDMDHENMFWYRQDPGLGLRLIYFSYDVKMKEKGDIPEGYSVSREKKERFSLILESASTNQTSMYLCASSLQTSGRLTGELFFGEGSRLTVL.

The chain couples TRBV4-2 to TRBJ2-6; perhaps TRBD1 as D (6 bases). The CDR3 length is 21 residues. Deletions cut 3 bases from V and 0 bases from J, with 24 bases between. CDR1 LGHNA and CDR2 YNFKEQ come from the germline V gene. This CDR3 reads CASSQENTGLVLGSGANVLTF. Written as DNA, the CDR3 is TGTGCCAGCAGCCAGGAAAATACAGGGTTGGTCCTGGGCTCTGGGGCCAACGTCCTGACTTTC.

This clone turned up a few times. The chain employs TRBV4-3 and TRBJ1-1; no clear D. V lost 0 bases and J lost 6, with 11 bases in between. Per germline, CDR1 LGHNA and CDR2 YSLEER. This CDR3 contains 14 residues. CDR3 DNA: TGCGCCAGCAGCCAAGAAGGGAGAGCCCCTGAAGCTTTCTTT. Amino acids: CASSQEGRAPEAFF.

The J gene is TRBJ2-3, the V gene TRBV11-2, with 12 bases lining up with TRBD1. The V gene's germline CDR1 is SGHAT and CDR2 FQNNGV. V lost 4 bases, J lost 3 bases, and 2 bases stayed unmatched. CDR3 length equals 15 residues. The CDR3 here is CASSSGQGATDTQYF. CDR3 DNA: TGTGCCAGCAGCTCGGGACAGGGGGCAACAGATACGCAGTATTTT.

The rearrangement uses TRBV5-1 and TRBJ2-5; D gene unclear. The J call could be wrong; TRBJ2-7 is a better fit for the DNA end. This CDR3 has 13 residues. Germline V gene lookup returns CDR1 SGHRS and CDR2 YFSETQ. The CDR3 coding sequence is TGCGCCAGCAGCTCCTACCTCTCCTACGAGCAGTACTTC. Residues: CASSSYLSYEQYF.

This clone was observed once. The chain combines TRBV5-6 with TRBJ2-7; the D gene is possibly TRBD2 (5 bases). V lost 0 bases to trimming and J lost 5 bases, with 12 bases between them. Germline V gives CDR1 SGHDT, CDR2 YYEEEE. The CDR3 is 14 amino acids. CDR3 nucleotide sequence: TGTGCCAGCAGCTTGGGCCTAGCTGACGACGAGCAGTACTTC. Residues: CASSLGLADDEQYF.

The DNA for the CDR3 is TGTGCCAGCAGCCTCACAGGAACAACTATGAACACTGAAGCTTTCTTT. Protein: CASSLTGTTMNTEAFF. This chain uses TRBV5-5 with TRBJ1-1; weak D call: TRBD1 (5 bases). Germline loops: CDR1 SGHKS, CDR2 YYEKEE (reference sequence). The CDR3 runs 16 residues. V shed 4 bases and J shed 0 bases, with 16 bases lying between them.

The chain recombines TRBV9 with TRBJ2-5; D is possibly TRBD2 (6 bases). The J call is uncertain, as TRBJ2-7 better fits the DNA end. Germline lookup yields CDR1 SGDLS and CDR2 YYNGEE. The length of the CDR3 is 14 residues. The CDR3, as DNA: TGTGCCAGCAGCGCCGCCGGGAGCTCCTACGAGCAGTACTTC. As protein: CASSAAGSSYEQYF.

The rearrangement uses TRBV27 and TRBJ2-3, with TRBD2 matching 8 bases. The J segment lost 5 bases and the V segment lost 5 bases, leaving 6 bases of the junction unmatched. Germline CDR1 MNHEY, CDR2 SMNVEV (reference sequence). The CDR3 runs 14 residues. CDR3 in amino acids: CASSPGGAIDTQYF. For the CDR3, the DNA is TGTGCCAGCAGTCCCGGGGGGGCCATAGATACGCAGTATTTT.

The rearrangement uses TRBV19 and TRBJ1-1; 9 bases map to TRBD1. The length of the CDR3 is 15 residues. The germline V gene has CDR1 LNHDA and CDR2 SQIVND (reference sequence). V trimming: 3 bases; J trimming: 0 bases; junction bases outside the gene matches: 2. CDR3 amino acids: CASSIRTGVNTEAFF. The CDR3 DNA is TGTGCCAGTAGTATCAGGACAGGGGTGAACACTGAAGCTTTCTTT. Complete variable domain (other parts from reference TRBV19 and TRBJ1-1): DGGITQSPKYLFRKEGQNVTLSCEQNLNHDAMYWYRQDPGQGLRLIYYSQIVNDFQKGDIAEGYSVSREKKESFPLTVTSAQKNPTAFYLCASSIRTGVNTEAFFGQGTRLTVV.

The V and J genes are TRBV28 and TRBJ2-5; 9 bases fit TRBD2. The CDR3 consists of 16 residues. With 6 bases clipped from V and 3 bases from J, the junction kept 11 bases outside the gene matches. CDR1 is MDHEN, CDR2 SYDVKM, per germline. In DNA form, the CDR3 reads TGTGCCAGCAGGCCAGTTCGGACTAGCGTAAAAGAGACCCAGTACTTC. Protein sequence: CASRPVRTSVKETQYF. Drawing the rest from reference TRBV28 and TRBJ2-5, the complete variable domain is DVKVTQSSRYLVKRTGEKVFLECVQDMDHENMFWYRQDPGLGLRLIYFSYDVKMKEKGDIPEGYSVSREKKERFSLILESASTNQTSMYLCASRPVRTSVKETQYFGPGTRLLVL.

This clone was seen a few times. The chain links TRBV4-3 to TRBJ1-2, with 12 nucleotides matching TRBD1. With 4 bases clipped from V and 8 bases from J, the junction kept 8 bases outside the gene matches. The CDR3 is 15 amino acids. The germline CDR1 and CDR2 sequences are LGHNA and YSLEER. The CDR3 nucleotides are TGCGCCAGCAGCCCCGGGACAGGGGGCCTTCAGGGCTACACCTTC. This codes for CASSPGTGGLQGYTF.